This T cell receptor (beta chain) is from a study of shared clonotypes between healthy human individuals. Sequenced by immunoSEQ multiplex PCR; TCRdb stores in-frame clones only, minus some. The repertoire includes 300,000 or so clones, roughly 70% of them detected once, and approximately 10% sits in the top ten. The CDR3 runs to 14 residues. Germline CDR1 reads KGHSH; CDR2 reads LQKENI. The trim removed 1 base at V and 10 bases at J, leaving 7 bases unmatched. The chain recombines TRBV18 with TRBJ2-1; 7 bases align to TRBD1. Sequenced input: memory CD4+ T cells sorted from blood. Subset specified: CD45RA-negative fraction. This clonotype originated in a man aged 25 to 40 in good health. Written as DNA, the CDR3 is TGTGCCAGCTCACCACACCAGGGGGACACCGAGCAGTTCTTC. Protein product: CASSPHQGDTEQFF.